Reported below is one TCR beta chain. The sample comes from a study of low-dose radiotherapy and immunotherapy resistance in tumors. Across the whole study: Each patient took aspirin at a dose of 300 mg by mouth once daily over the course of four cycles, with dosing beginning on cycle 1 day 1.

Covering alpha and beta chains, TRAV- and TRBV-specific primers were used for the first-strand cDNA. The authors ran about 21 PCR cycles to amplify TCRs with a constant-region primer and V-primer adapter. MiXCR was run by TCRdb on the reads, yielding one entry per CDR3 protein. The table has some 13,000 distinct CDR3 sequences, about 77% seen once. As their treatment, donors received nivolumab, ipilimumab, aspirin, low-dose cyclophosphamide and low-dose radiotherapy. The V gene end was trimmed by 7 bases and the J gene end by 2 bases; junction bases not matched to a gene: 18. The CDR3 runs 18 residues. Per the germline V gene, CDR1 is SEHNR and CDR2 is FQNEAQ (reference sequence).

The source of this sequence is a human donor with advanced metastatic prostate, ovarian, gallbladder or colorectal cancer (not recorded which). This table probably holds off-target reads from a library built for another chain. This chain joins TRBV7-9 and TRBJ2-3; the match to TRBD2 covers 7 bases. The CDR3 nucleotides are TGTGCCAGCATCCCACGGGTCCGGGCGGGAGCACTCACAGATACGCAGTATTTT. Translating gives CASIPRVRAGALTDTQYF.